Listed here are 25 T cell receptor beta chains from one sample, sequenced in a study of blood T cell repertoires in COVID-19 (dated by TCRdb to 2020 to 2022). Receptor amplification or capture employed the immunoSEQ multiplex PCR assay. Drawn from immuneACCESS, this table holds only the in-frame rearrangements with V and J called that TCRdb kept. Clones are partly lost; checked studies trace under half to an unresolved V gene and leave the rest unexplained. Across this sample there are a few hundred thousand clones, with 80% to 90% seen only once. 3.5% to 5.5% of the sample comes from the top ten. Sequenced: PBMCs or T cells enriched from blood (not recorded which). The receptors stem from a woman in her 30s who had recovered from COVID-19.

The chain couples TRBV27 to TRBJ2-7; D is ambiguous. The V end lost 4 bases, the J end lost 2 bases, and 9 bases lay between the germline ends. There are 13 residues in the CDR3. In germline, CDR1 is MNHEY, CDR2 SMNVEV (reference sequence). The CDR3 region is CASSSWATYEQYF. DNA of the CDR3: TGTGCCAGCAGTTCCTGGGCCACCTACGAGCAGTACTTC.

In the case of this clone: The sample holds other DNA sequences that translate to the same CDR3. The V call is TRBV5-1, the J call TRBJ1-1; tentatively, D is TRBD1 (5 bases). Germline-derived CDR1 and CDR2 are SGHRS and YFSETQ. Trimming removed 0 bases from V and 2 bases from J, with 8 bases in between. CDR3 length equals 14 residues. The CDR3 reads CASSLAGQNTEAFF. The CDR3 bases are TGCGCCAGCAGCTTGGCAGGGCAAAACACTGAAGCTTTCTTT.

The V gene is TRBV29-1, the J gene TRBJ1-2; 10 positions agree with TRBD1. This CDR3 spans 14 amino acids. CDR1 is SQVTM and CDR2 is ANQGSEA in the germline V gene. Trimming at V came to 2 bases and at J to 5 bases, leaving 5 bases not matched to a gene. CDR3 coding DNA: TGCAGCGTTGAACCCGCGGGACAGGGGTATGGCTACACCTTC. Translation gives CSVEPAGQGYGYTF.

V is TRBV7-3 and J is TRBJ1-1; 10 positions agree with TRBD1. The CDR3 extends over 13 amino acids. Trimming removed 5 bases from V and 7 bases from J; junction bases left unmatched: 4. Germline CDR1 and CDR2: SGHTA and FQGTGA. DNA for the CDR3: TGTGCCAGCAGCCAGACAGGGGGCGGTGAAGCTTTCTTT. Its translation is CASSQTGGGEAFF.

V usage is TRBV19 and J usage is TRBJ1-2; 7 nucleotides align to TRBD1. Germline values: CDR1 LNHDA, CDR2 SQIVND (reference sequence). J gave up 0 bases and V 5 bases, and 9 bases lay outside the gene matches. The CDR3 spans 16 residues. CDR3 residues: CASSGRGRPSNYGYTF. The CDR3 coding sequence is TGTGCCAGTAGTGGCAGGGGGAGACCCTCTAACTATGGCTACACCTTC.

In DNA, the CDR3 is TGCGCCAGCAGTGGAGGGAACACTGAAGCTTTCTTT. This codes for CASSGGNTEAFF. The rearrangement joins TRBV10-1 to TRBJ1-1; D call uncertain. V lost 4 bases and J lost 1, with 4 bases in between. The germline CDR1 and CDR2 sequences are WNHNN and SYGVQD (reference sequence). The CDR3 is made up of 12 amino acids.

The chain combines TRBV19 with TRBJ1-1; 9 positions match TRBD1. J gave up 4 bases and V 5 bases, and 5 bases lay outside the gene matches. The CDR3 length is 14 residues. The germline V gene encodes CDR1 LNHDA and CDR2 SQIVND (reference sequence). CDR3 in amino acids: CASSHRGRGTEAFF. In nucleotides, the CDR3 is TGTGCCAGTAGTCACAGGGGGCGGGGCACTGAAGCTTTCTTT.

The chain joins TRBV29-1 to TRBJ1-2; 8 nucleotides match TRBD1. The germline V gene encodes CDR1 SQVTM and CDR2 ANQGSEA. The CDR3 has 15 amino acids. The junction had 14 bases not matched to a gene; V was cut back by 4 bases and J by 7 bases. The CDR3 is CSVGLGAGGEAGYTF. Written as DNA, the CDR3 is TGCAGCGTTGGGCTAGGGGCAGGGGGCGAGGCTGGCTACACCTTC. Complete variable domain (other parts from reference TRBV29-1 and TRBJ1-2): SAVISQKPSRDICQRGTSLTIQCQVDSQVTMMFWYRQQPGQSLTLIATANQGSEATYESGFVIDKFPISRPNLTFSTLTVSNMSPEDSSIYLCSVGLGAGGEAGYTFGSGTRLTVV.

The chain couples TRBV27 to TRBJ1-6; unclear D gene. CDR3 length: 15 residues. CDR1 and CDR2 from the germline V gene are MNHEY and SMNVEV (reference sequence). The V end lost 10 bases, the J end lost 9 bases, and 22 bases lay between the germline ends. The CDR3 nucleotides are TGTGCCACAATGTTACGGGAATCAACCCCTTCACCCCTCCACTTT. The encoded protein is CATMLRESTPSPLHF.

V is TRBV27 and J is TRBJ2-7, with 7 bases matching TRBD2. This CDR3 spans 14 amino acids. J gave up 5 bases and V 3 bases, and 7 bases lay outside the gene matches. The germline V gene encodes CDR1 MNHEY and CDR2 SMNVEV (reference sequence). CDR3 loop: CASSFQAGRDEQYF. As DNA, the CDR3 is TGTGCCAGCAGTTTTCAGGCGGGGAGGGACGAGCAGTACTTC.

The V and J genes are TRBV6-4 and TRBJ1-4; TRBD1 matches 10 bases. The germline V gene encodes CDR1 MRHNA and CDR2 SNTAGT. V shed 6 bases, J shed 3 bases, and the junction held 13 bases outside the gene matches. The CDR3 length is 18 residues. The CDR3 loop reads CASSPGQGLLGANEKLFF. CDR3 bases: TGTGCCAGCAGCCCGGGACAGGGGCTCCTCGGTGCTAATGAAAAACTGTTTTTT.

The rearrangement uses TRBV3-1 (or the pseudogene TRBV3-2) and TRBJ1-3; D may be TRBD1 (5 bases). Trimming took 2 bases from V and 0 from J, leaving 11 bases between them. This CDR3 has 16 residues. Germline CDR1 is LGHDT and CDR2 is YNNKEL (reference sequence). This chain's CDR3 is CASSQLGGGSGNTIYF. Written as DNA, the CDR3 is TGTGCCAGCAGCCAACTCGGGGGGGGCTCTGGAAACACCATATATTTT.

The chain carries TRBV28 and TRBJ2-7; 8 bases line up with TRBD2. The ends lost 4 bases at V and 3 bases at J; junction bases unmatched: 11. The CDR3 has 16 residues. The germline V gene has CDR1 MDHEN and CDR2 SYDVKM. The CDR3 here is CASSSLRSSGLYEQYF. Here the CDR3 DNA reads TGTGCCAGCAGTTCTCTTAGGTCTAGCGGGCTCTACGAGCAGTACTTC. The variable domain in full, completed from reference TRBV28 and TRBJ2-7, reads DVKVTQSSRYLVKRTGEKVFLECVQDMDHENMFWYRQDPGLGLRLIYFSYDVKMKEKGDIPEGYSVSREKKERFSLILESASTNQTSMYLCASSSLRSSGLYEQYFGPGTRLTVT.

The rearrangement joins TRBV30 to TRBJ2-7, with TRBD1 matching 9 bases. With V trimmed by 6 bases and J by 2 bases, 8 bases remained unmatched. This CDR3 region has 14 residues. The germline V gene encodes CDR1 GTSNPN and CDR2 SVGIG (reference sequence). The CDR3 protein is CACLNRDRAYEQYF. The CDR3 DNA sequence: TGTGCCTGCCTAAATCGGGACAGGGCCTACGAGCAGTACTTC.

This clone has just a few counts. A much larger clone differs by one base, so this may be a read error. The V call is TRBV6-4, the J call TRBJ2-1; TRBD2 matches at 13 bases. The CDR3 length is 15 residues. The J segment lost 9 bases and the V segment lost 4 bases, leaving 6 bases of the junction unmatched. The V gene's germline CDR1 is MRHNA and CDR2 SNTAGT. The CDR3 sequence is CASSATSGGAGEQFF. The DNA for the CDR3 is TGTGCCAGCAGTGCAACTAGCGGGGGGGCAGGTGAGCAGTTCTTC.

The CDR3 protein is CATSEGTSPVPRELFF. The CDR3 nucleotides read TGTGCCACCAGTGAGGGGACTAGTCCCGTGCCCCGGGAGCTGTTTTTT. The chain joins TRBV24-1 to TRBJ2-2; 8 positions match TRBD2. With 4 bases clipped from V and 9 bases from J, the junction kept 12 bases outside the gene matches. The CDR3 is made up of 16 amino acids. Per the germline V gene, CDR1 is KGHDR and CDR2 is SFDVKD.

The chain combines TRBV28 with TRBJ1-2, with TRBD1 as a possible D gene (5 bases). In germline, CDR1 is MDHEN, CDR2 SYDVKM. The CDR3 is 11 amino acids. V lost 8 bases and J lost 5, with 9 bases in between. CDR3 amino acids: CASSGPYGYTF. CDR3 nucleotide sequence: TGTGCCAGCTCAGGGCCGTATGGCTACACCTTC.

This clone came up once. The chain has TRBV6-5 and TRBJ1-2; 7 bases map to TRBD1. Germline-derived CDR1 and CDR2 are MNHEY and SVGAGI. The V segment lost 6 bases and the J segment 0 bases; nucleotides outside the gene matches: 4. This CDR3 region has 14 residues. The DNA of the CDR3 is TGTGCCAGCAGGACAGGGCTATCTAACTATGGCTACACCTTC. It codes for CASRTGLSNYGYTF.

As DNA, the CDR3 is TGCAGCGTTTATCGACAGGGAGGCTACACCTTC. It specifies CSVYRQGGYTF. This chain links TRBV29-1 with TRBJ1-2, with TRBD1 matching 7 bases. The CDR3 contains 11 residues. CDR1 is SQVTM, CDR2 ANQGSEA, per germline. The trim removed 5 bases at V and 8 bases at J, leaving 5 bases unmatched.

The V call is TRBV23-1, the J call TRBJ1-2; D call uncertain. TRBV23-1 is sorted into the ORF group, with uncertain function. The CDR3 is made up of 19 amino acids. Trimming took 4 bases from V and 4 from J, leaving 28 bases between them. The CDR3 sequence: CASSPSIFSCPTGSYGYTF. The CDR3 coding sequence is TGCGCCAGCAGTCCTTCCATCTTCTCTTGTCCCACGGGAAGCTATGGCTACACCTTC.

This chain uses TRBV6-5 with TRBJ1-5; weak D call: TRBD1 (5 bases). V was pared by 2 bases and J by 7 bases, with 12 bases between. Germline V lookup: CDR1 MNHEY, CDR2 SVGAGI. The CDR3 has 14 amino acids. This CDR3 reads CASSYGGGGQPQHF. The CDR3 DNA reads TGTGCCAGCAGTTACGGGGGGGGAGGCCAGCCCCAGCATTTT.

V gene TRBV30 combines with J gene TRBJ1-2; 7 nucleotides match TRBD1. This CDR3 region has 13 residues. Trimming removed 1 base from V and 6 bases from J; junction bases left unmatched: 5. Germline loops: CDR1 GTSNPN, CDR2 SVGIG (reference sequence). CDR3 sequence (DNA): TGTGCCTGGAGTGCCTCAACAGGGGATGGCTACACCTTC. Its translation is CAWSASTGDGYTF.

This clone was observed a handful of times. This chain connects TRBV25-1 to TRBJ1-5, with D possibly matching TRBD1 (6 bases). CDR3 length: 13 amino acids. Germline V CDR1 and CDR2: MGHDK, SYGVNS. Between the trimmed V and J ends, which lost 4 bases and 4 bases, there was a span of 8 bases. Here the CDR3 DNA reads TGTGCCAGCAGTGGAACAGGGAATCAGCCCCAGCATTTT. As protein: CASSGTGNQPQHF.

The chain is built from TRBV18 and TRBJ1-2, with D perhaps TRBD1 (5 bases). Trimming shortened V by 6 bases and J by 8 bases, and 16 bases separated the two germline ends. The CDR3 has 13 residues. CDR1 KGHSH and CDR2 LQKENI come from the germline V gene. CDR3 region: CASSPLTAYGYTF. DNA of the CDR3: TGTGCCAGCTCGCCTTTGACAGCGTACGGCTACACCTTC.

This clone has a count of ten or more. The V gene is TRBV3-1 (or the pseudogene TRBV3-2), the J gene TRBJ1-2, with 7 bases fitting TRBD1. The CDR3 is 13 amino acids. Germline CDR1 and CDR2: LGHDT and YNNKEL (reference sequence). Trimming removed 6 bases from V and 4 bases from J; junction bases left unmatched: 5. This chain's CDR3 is CASSEGGLYGYTF. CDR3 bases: TGTGCCAGCAGTGAAGGGGGCCTCTATGGCTACACCTTC.